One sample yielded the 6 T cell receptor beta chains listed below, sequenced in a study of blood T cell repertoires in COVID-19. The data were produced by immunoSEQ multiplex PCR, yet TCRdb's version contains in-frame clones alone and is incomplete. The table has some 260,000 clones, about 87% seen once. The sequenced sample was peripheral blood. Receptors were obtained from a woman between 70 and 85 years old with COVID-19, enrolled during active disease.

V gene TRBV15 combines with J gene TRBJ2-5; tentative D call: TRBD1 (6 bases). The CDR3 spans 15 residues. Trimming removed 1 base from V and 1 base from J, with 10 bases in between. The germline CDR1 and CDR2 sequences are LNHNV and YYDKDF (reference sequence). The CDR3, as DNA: TGTGCCACCAGCAGAGGGGAAGGGGGCCAAGAGACCCAGTACTTC. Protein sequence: CATSRGEGGQETQYF. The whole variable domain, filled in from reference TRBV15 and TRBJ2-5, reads DAMVIQNPRYQVTQFGKPVTLSCSQTLNHNVMYWYQQKSSQAPKLLFHYYDKDFNNEADTPDNFQSRRPNTSFCFLDIRSPGLGDTAMYLCATSRGEGGQETQYFGPGTRLLVL.

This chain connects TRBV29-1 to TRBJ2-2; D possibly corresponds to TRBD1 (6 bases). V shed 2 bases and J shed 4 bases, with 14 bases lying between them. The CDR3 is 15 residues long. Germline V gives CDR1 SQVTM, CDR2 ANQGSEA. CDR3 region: CSVEWLQGSTGELFF. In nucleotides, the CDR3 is TGCAGCGTTGAATGGTTGCAGGGGAGCACCGGGGAGCTGTTTTTT.

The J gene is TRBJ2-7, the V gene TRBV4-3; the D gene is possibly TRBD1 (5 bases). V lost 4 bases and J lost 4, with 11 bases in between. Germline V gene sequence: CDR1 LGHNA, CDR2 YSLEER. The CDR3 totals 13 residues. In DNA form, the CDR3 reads TGCGCCAGCAGCCTCCCCCAGGGTTACGAGCAGTACTTC. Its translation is CASSLPQGYEQYF.

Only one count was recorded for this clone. The CDR3 protein is CASSHTFTTRMNSPLHF. The CDR3 DNA reads as TGTGCCAGCAGTCATACGTTTACGACACGGATGAATTCACCCCTCCACTTT. The V and J genes are TRBV27 and TRBJ1-6; D gene unclear. Germline lookup yields CDR1 MNHEY and CDR2 SMNVEV (reference sequence). The CDR3 is 17 amino acids. The V and J ends lost 5 bases and 7 bases respectively, with 21 bases between them.

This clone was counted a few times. CDR3 loop: CASSHPGGLVYEQYF. CDR3 bases: TGTGCCAGCAGCCACCCTGGCGGTCTGGTGTACGAGCAGTACTTC. This chain connects TRBV5-4 to TRBJ2-7; D remains ambiguous. V shed 4 bases and J shed 4 bases, with 18 bases lying between them. The CDR3 spans 15 residues. Germline V gene sequence: CDR1 SGHNT, CDR2 YYREEE (reference sequence). Based on the CDR3 plus reference TRBV5-4 and TRBJ2-7, the full variable domain is ETGVTQSPTHLIKTRGQQVTLRCSSQSGHNTVSWYQQALGQGPQFIFQYYREEENGRGNFPPRFSGLQFPNYSSELNVNALELDDSALYLCASSHPGGLVYEQYFGPGTRLTVT.

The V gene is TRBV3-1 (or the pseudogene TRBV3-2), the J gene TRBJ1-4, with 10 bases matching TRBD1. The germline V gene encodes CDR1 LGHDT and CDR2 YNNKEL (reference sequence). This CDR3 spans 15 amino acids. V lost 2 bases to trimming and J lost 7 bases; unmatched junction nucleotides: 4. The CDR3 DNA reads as TGTGCCAGCAGCCAAAGGACAGGGGGTGCTGAAAAACTGTTTTTT. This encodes CASSQRTGGAEKLFF.